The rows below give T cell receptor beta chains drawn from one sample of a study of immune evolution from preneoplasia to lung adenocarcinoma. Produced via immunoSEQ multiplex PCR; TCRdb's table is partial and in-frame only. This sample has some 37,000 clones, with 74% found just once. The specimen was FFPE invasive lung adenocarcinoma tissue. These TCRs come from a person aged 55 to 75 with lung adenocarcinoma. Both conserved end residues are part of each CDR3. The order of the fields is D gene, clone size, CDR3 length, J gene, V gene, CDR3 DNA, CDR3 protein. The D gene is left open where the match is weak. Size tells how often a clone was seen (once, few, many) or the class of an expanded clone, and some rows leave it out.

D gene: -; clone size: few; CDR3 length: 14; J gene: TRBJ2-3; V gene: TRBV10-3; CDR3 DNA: TGTGCCATCAGTGAGTCACGAGGCACAGATACGCAGTATTTT; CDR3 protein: CAISESRGTDTQYF
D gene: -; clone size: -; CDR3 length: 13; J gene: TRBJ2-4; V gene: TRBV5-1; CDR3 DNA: TGCGCCAGCAGCGGGGGGGCCAAAAACATTCAGTACTTC; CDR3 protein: CASSGGAKNIQYF
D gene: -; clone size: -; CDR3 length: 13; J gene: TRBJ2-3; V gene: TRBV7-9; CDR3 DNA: TGTGCCAGCAGTCAGCGGGCCACAGATACGCAGTATTTT; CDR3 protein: CASSQRATDTQYF
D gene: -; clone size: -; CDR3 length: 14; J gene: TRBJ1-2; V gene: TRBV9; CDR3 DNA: TGTGCCAGCAGCGAGGGCGGAGCTAACTATGGCTACACCTTC; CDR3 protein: CASSEGGANYGYTF
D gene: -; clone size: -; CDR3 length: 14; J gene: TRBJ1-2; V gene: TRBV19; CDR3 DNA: TGTGCCAGTAGAAAAACCGGAGCTAACTATGGCTACACCTTC; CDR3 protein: CASRKTGANYGYTF
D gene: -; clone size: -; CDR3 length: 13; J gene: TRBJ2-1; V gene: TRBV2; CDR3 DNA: TGTGCCAGCAGCAACCTCGTGGGAGACGGGCAGTTCTTC; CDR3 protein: CASSNLVGDGQFF
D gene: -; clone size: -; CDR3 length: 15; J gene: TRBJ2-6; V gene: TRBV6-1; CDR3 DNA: TGTGCCAGCAGGGGCTTCCGCGCTGGGGCCAACGTCCTGACTTTC; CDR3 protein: CASRGFRAGANVLTF
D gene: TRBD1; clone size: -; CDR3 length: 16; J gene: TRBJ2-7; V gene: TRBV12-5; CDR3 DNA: TGTGCTAGTGGTTTGGGGCAGGGGGCATGGGCCTACGAGCAGTACTTC; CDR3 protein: CASGLGQGAWAYEQYF
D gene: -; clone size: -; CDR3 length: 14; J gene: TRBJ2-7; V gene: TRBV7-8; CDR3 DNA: TGTGCCAGCAGCTTAGGGGGTTACCGCTACGAGCAGTACTTC; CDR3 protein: CASSLGGYRYEQYF
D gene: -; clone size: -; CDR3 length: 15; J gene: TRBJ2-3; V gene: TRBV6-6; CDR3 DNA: TGTGCCAGCAGAGATAAGACAGGCAACACAGATACGCAGTATTTT; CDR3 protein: CASRDKTGNTDTQYF
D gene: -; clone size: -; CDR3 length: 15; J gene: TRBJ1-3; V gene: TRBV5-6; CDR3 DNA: TGTGCCAGCAGCTTGGTCGGAGTCTCTGGAAACACCATATATTTT; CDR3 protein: CASSLVGVSGNTIYF
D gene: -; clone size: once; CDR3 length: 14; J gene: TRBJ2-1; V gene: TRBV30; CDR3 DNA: TGTGCCTGGAGTGTGGGCGAGGAGGCCAATGAGCAGTTCTTC; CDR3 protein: CAWSVGEEANEQFF
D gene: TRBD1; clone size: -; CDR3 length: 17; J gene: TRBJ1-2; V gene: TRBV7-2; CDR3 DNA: TGTGCCAGCAGCTCACGGGACAGGGGACAAAAGCTCTATGGCTACACCTTC; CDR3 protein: CASSSRDRGQKLYGYTF
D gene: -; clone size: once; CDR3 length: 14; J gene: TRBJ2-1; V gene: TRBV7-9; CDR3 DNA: TGTGCCAGCAGCTTAACTAGTGCGGCCAATGAGCAGTTCTTC; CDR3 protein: CASSLTSAANEQFF
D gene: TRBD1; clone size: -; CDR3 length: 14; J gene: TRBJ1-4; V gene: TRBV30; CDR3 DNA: TGTGCCTGGAGTCGACAGGGGCGGTTCGAAAAACTGTTTTTT; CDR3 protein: CAWSRQGRFEKLFF
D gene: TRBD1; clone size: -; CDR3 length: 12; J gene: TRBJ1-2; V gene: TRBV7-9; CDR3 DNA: TGTGCCAGCAGCTTATCAGGGGGAGGCTACACCTTC; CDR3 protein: CASSLSGGGYTF
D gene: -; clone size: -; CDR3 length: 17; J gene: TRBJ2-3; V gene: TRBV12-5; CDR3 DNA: TGTGCTAGTGGTAAGGGGACGCAGGTCGGGTACACAGATACGCAGTATTTT; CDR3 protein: CASGKGTQVGYTDTQYF
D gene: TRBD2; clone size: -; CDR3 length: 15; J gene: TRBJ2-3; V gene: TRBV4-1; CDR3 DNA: TGCGCCAGCAGCCTTGGACTAGCGGGTACAGATACGCAGTATTTT; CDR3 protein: CASSLGLAGTDTQYF
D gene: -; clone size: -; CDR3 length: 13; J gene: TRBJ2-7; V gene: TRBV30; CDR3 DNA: TGTGCCTGGAGTGGGCAAGACTCCTACGAGCAGTACTTC; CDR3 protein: CAWSGQDSYEQYF
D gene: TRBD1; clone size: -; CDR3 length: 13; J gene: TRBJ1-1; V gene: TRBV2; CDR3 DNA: TGTGCCAGCTCAGGGGGACAGTACACTGAAGCTTTCTTT; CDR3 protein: CASSGGQYTEAFF
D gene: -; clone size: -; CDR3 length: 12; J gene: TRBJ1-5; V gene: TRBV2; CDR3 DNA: TGTGCCAGCAGGGAGGGGCTTCAGCCCCAGCATTTT; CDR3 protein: CASREGLQPQHF
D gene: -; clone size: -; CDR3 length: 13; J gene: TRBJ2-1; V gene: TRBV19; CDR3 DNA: TGTGCCAGTAGATCGCCCGGCTACAATGAGCAGTTCTTC; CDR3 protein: CASRSPGYNEQFF
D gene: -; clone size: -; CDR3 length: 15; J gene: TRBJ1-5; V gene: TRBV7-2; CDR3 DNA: TGTGCCAGCAGCCCGGGAGACGGCTACAATCAGCCCCAGCATTTT; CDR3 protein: CASSPGDGYNQPQHF
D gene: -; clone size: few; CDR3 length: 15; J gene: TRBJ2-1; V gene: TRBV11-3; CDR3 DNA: TGTGCCAGCAGCCCATCCGGGGACCTATACAATGAGCAGTTCTTC; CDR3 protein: CASSPSGDLYNEQFF
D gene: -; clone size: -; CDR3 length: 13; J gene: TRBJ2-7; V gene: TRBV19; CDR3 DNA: TGTGCCAGTAGTAACCAGGGCTTAGGCGAGCAGTACTTC; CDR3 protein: CASSNQGLGEQYF
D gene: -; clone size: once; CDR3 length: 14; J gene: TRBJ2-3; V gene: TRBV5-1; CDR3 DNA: TGCGCCAGCAGGGCCGCAGGGCGCACAGATACGCAGTATTTT; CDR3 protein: CASRAAGRTDTQYF
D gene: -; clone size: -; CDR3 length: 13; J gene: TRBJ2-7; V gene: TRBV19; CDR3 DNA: TGTGCCAGTAGTATGTATGGGGCTCACGAGCAGTACTTC; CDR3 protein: CASSMYGAHEQYF
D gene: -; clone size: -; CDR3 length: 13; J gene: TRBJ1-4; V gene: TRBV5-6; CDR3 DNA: TGTGCCAGCGAGCGGGGAAGGGGTGAAAAACTGTTTTTT; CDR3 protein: CASERGRGEKLFF
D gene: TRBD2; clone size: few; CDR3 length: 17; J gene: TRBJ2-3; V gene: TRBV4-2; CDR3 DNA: TGTGCCAGCAGCCAAGATGATAGCGGGGGTGGAACAGATACGCAGTATTTT; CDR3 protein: CASSQDDSGGGTDTQYF
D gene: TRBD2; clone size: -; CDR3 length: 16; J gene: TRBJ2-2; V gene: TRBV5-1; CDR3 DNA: TGCGCCAGCAGCTTGGGGACTAGCGGGAGGACCGGGGAGCTGTTTTTT; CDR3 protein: CASSLGTSGRTGELFF
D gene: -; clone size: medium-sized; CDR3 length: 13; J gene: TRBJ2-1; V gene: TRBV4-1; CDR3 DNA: TGCGCCAGCAGCCGGCTGGATGGGGGAGAGCAGTTCTTC; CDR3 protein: CASSRLDGGEQFF
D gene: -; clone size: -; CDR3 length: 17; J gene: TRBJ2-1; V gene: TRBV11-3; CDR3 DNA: TGTGCCAGCAGCTCCCCATCGGGCTTATCTTCCTACAATGAGCAGTTCTTC; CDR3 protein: CASSSPSGLSSYNEQFF
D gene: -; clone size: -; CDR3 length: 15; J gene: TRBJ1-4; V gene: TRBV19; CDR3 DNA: TGTGCCAGTAGTACGAGATCCCTGATTAATGAGAAACTGTTTTTT; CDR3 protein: CASSTRSLINEKLFF
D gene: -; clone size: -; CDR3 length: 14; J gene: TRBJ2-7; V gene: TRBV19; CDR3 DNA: TGTGCCAGTAGTAGGACCGCTGGATCCTACGAGCAGTACTTC; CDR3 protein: CASSRTAGSYEQYF
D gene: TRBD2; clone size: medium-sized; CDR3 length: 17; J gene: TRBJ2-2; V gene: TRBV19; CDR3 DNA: TGTGCCAGTACCCCTAGAGGGACTAGCGGGAAAACCGGGGAGCTGTTTTTT; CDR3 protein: CASTPRGTSGKTGELFF
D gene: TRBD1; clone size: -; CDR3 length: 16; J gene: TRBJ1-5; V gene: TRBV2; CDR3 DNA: TGTGCCAGCAGCTCGTGGGGACAGGGCAACAATCAGCCCCAGCATTTT; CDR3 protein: CASSSWGQGNNQPQHF
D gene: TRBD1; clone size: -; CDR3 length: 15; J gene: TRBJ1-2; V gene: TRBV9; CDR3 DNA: TGTGCCAGCAGCCCGACCCCGGGACAGCCCTATGGCTACACCTTC; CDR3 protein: CASSPTPGQPYGYTF
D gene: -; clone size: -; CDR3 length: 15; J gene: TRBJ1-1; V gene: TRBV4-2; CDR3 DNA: TGTACCAGCAGCCAGGGCCAGGGGCCGAACACTGAAGCTTTCTTT; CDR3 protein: CTSSQGQGPNTEAFF
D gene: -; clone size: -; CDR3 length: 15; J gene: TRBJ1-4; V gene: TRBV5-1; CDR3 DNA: TGCGCCAGCAGCTTGTGGGGGGGAAGCGGTGAAAAACTGTTTTTT; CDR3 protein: CASSLWGGSGEKLFF
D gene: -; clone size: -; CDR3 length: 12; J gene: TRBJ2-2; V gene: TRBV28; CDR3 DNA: TGTGCCAGCCGGGGGAACACCGGGGAGCTGTTTTTT; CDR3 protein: CASRGNTGELFF
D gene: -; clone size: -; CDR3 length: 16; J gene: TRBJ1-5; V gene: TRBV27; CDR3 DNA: TGTGCCAGCAGCCCTTCAACGGGACAAAGAGAACAGCCCCAGCATTTT; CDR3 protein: CASSPSTGQREQPQHF
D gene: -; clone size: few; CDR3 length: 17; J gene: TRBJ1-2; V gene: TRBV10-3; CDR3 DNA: TGTGCCATCAGTGAGTCCGTCGACGGGGCGGCTAGCTATGGCTACACCTTC; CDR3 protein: CAISESVDGAASYGYTF
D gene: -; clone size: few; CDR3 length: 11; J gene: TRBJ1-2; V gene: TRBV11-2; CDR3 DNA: TGTGCCAGCAGCTTGAACTATGGCTACACCTTC; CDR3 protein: CASSLNYGYTF
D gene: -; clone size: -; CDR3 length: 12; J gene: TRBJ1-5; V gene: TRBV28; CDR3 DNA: TGTGCCAGCAGTTTATGGACCCGGCCCCAGCATTTT; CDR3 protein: CASSLWTRPQHF
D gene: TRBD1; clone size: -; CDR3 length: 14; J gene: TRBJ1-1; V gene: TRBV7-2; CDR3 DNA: TGTGCCAGCAGCCGGGGACAGACGAACACTGAAGCTTTCTTT; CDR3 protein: CASSRGQTNTEAFF
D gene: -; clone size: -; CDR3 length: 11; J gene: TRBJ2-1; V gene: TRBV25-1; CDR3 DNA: TGTGCCAGCATTAGGGGGAATGAGCAGTTCTTC; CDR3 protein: CASIRGNEQFF
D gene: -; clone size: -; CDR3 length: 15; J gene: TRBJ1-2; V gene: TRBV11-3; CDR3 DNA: TGTGCCAGCAGCTTAGGTACAGGGATAGACTATGGCTACACCTTC; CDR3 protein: CASSLGTGIDYGYTF
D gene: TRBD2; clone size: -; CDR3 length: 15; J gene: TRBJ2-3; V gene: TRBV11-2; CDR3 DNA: TGTGCCAGCACCCCTAGCGGGGCTAGCACAGATACGCAGTATTTT; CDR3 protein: CASTPSGASTDTQYF
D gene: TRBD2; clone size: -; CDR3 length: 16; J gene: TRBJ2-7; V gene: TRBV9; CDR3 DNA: TGTGCCAGCAGCGGATCGACTAGCGGGAGCTCCTACGAGCAGTACTTC; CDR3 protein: CASSGSTSGSSYEQYF
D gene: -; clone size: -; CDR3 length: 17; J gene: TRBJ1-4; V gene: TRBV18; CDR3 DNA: TGTGCCAGCTCACCACAACCCATGACCGGGGCTAATGAAAAACTGTTTTTT; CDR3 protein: CASSPQPMTGANEKLFF
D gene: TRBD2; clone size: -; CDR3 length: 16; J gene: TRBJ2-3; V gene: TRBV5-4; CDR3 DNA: TGTGCCAGCACCCCTCGGGCGGGAGGGCGAACAGATACGCAGTATTTT; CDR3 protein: CASTPRAGGRTDTQYF
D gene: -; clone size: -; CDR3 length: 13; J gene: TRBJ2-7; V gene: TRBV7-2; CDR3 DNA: TGTGCCAGCAGCTTAGTTAGGGACCGTCTCCAACACTTC; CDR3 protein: CASSLVRDRLQHF
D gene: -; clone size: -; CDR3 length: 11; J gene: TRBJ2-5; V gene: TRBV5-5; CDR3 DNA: TGTGCCAGCAGCTCCCAAGAGACCCAGTACTTC; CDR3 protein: CASSSQETQYF
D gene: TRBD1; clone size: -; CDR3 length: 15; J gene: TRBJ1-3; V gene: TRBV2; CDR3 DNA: TGTGCCAGCAGACCTTACGGGACAGGGGGAAACACCATATATTTT; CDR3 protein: CASRPYGTGGNTIYF
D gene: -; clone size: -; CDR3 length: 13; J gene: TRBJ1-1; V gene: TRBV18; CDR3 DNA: TGTGCCAGCTCACCTACAGGGAACACTGAAGCTTTCTTT; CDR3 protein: CASSPTGNTEAFF